The T cell receptor (beta chain) described here comes from a study of T cells expressing NK-cell markers. Study background: Cells sorted as CD3+CD56+NKG2C+, CD3+CD56+NKG2C- and CD3+CD56-NKG2C+ T cells supplied the TCR beta repertoires. One of eight sequenced donors was HCMV-seronegative; the other seven were seropositive.

The CDR3 totals 16 residues. Per germline, CDR1 LGHDT and CDR2 YNNKEL (reference sequence). In regard to this clonotype: Its antigen is not identified.

5'RACE template switching with UMIs generated TCR beta cDNA. TCRdb re-called the 5' RACE reads; every CDR3 protein appears as one record, without DNA. Its table records about 460,000 distinct CDR3 sequences. Study outcomes and limitations: For roughly 6 donors, the dominant NKG2C+ clonotypes made up roughly 1.0-7.5% of their CD8+ T cells.

The V call is TRBV3-1, the J call TRBJ2-1. This receptor was identified in a woman in her forties or fifties in good health. What was sequenced was blood T cells: a sorted CD56 or NKG2C T cell subset, CD4+ or CD8+ T cells, or bulk PBMC T cells (not recorded which). This CDR3 reads CASSPTYQTEYNEQFF.